Below, 25 T cell receptor beta chains from the same sample are listed, as sequenced in a study of response to subunit inactivated influenza vaccine. One entry per CDR3 protein, called by TCRdb with MiXCR from the RT-PCR reads. The profile shows around 540,000 distinct CDR3 sequences, about 11% of them singletons. This sample comprised PBMCs from blood, obtained on the day of vaccination. The source is a middle-aged man who received an inactivated influenza vaccine.

The V call is TRBV28, the J call TRBJ2-7; a weak D match, TRBD1 (5 bases). This CDR3 has 13 amino acids. V lost 6 bases to trimming and J lost 6 bases, with 15 bases between them. Per germline, CDR1 MDHEN and CDR2 SYDVKM. The CDR3: CASSYYQGTEQYF. The CDR3 region has the DNA TGTGCCAGCAGCTATTATCAGGGTACCGAGCAGTACTTC.

In this sample, this clonotype turned up a few times. This chain joins TRBV14 and TRBJ2-7; D may be TRBD2 (6 bases). The CDR3 covers 15 residues. V lost 2 bases and J lost 3, with 14 bases in between. Looked up from germline, CDR1 is SGHDN and CDR2 is FVKESK. In nucleotides, the CDR3 is TGTGCCAGCAGCCAACTGGGCAGGGAGGACTACGAGCAGTACTTC. It specifies CASSQLGREDYEQYF.

V and J are TRBV20-1 and TRBJ1-2; maybe TRBD1 (5 bases). The CDR3 has 13 residues. V lost 0 bases and J lost 5, with 10 bases in between. Per the germline V gene, CDR1 is DFQATT and CDR2 is SNEGSKA (reference sequence). The CDR3 DNA reads TGCAGTGCTAGAGACCCAGGGATTTATGGCTACACCTTC. Amino acids: CSARDPGIYGYTF.

The sample holds a few counts of this clonotype. This chain connects TRBV7-9 to TRBJ2-2; D may be TRBD1 or TRBD2 (5 bases each). The CDR3 has 16 residues. From germline, CDR1 is SEHNR and CDR2 FQNEAQ (reference sequence). The ends were cut back, 1 base at V and 6 bases at J, with 15 bases in the middle. The CDR3 is CASSLVGTQTAGELFF. The CDR3 nucleotides are TGTGCCAGCAGCTTAGTTGGGACCCAGACGGCCGGGGAGCTGTTTTTT.

This clonotype was detected a few times. The chain employs TRBV7-9 and TRBJ2-7; 13 nucleotides line up with TRBD2. The V gene end was trimmed by 4 bases and the J gene end by 3 bases; junction bases not matched to a gene: 3. The length of the CDR3 is 15 residues. Germline V CDR1 and CDR2: SEHNR, FQNEAQ (reference sequence). The DNA of the CDR3 is TGTGCCAGCAGCTCAGGGACTAGCGGGATCTACGAGCAGTACTTC. As protein: CASSSGTSGIYEQYF.

As for this clonotype: This may be a read error: a much more frequent sequence differs by one nucleotide. This rearrangement joins TRBV28 to TRBJ2-3, with no clear D. Germline CDR1 and CDR2: MDHEN and SYDVKM. Trimming removed 3 bases from V and 6 bases from J, with 4 bases in between. There are 11 residues in the CDR3. The CDR3 nucleotides are TGTGCCAGCAGTTTTTTTGATACGCAGTATTTT. Translated: CASSFFDTQYF.

The chain has TRBV15 and TRBJ2-7, with D unresolved. V dropped 1 base and J dropped 2 bases, with 9 bases sitting between them. CDR1 is LNHNV and CDR2 is YYDKDF in the germline V gene (reference sequence). The CDR3 totals 14 residues. The DNA of the CDR3 is TGTGCCACCAGCAGAGGCCCGTTAGCCTACGAGCAGTACTTC. Its translation: CATSRGPLAYEQYF.

As to this clonotype: One end of the junction fails to match germline, which may point to a read error. This chain links TRBV4-3 with TRBJ2-2; 8 bases are a match to TRBD1. Per germline, CDR1 LGHNA and CDR2 YSLEER. The CDR3 is made up of 17 amino acids. In DNA, the CDR3 is TGCGCCAGCAGCCAAGGGACGGGACAGGTCAACACCGGGGAGATGTTTTTT. Its protein product is CASSQGTGQVNTGEMFF.

The chain links TRBV27 to TRBJ2-7; TRBD2 matches 10 bases. CDR3 size: 15 residues. Germline trimming cut 5 bases from V and 2 bases from J; bases unmatched to any gene: 6. Germline CDR1 is MNHEY and CDR2 is SMNVEV (reference sequence). CDR3 bases: TGTGCCAGCAGTCGCCTAGCGGGGGTAACCTACGAGCAGTACTTC. Translating gives CASSRLAGVTYEQYF.

This clonotype appeared a few times. V gene TRBV12-3 or TRBV12-4 combines with J gene TRBJ2-7; D is uncertain. The CDR3 has 11 residues. Trimming pared 6 bases from V and 9 bases from J, leaving 12 bases between. In nucleotides, the CDR3 is TGTGCCAGCAGCCTTGGACGCGGGCAGTACTTC. This codes for CASSLGRGQYF.

V usage is TRBV18 and J usage is TRBJ2-7; D unclear. CDR1 KGHSH and CDR2 LQKENI come from the germline V gene. CDR3 length: 14 amino acids. V was pared by 0 bases and J by 5 bases, with 11 bases between. CDR3 loop: CASSPPKGNHEQYF. CDR3 nucleotide sequence: TGTGCCAGCTCACCACCCAAGGGCAACCACGAGCAGTACTTC.

This chain joins TRBV20-1 and TRBJ1-4; D gene unclear. Trimming took 0 bases from V and 4 from J, leaving 12 bases between them. CDR3 length: 15 residues. The germline CDR1 and CDR2 sequences are DFQATT and SNEGSKA (reference sequence). For the CDR3, the DNA is TGCAGTGCTAGAGATCTTGGAATATTTAATGAAAAACTGTTTTTT. This encodes CSARDLGIFNEKLFF.

This clonotype was seen a few times. The rearrangement uses TRBV5-5 and TRBJ2-7, with no clear D. CDR3 size: 15 residues. Germline V lookup: CDR1 SGHKS, CDR2 YYEKEE (reference sequence). With 0 bases removed from V and 2 bases from J, the gap between germline ends came to 12 bases. CDR3 protein: CASSLELRATYEQYF. CDR3 bases: TGTGCCAGCAGCTTGGAGCTTAGGGCAACCTACGAGCAGTACTTC. Combining the CDR3 with reference TRBV5-5 and TRBJ2-7 gives the whole variable domain DAGVTQSPTHLIKTRGQQVTLRCSPISGHKSVSWYQQVLGQGPQFIFQYYEKEERGRGNFPDRFSARQFPNYSSELNVNALLLGDSALYLCASSLELRATYEQYFGPGTRLTVT.

This clonotype was detected many times. The chain carries TRBV6-5 and TRBJ2-7; perhaps TRBD2 as D (5 bases). Trimming stripped 0 bases from V and 2 bases from J, with 14 bases between. Germline assignment: CDR1 MNHEY and CDR2 SVGAGI. The CDR3 spans 16 residues. The CDR3 DNA reads as TGTGCCAGCAGTTACTCGATGCGGGTACGGGCCTACGAGCAGTACTTC. This translates into CASSYSMRVRAYEQYF.

V is TRBV5-5 and J is TRBJ1-3; 8 nucleotides line up with TRBD1. The V gene's germline CDR1 is SGHKS and CDR2 YYEKEE (reference sequence). The CDR3 contains 16 residues. V was clipped by 4 bases and J by 0 bases; unmatched bases: 6. In DNA, the CDR3 is TGTGCCAGCAGCCCTGGACAGGGTCTCTCTGGAAACACCATATATTTT. Amino acids: CASSPGQGLSGNTIYF. The full variable domain, its missing parts supplied by reference TRBV5-5 and TRBJ1-3, is DAGVTQSPTHLIKTRGQQVTLRCSPISGHKSVSWYQQVLGQGPQFIFQYYEKEERGRGNFPDRFSARQFPNYSSELNVNALLLGDSALYLCASSPGQGLSGNTIYFGEGSWLTVV.

This clonotype was counted a few times. V usage is TRBV28 and J usage is TRBJ2-5; perhaps TRBD2 as D (6 bases). V was clipped by 6 bases and J by 5 bases, with 13 bases between them. Germline CDR1 and CDR2: MDHEN and SYDVKM. The CDR3 has 13 residues. The chain's CDR3 is CASSRTIRETQYF. Here the CDR3 DNA reads TGTGCCAGCAGCCGGACTATTCGGGAGACCCAGTACTTC. Full variable domain (remainder filled in from reference TRBV28 and TRBJ2-5): DVKVTQSSRYLVKRTGEKVFLECVQDMDHENMFWYRQDPGLGLRLIYFSYDVKMKEKGDIPEGYSVSREKKERFSLILESASTNQTSMYLCASSRTIRETQYFGPGTRLLVL.

In its sample, this clonotype was seen a few times. The chain joins TRBV6-1 to TRBJ1-6, with D possibly TRBD1 on 6 matching bases. The length of the CDR3 is 13 residues. V was shortened by 6 bases and J by 12 bases, with 15 bases between the two germline ends. In germline, CDR1 is MNHNS, CDR2 SASEGT. CDR3 sequence (DNA): TGTGCCAGCAGGCCGGGGGGCAGGGGACCCCTCCACTTT. Encoded protein: CASRPGGRGPLHF.

There are a few counts of this clonotype. The chain combines TRBV5-1 with TRBJ2-5; D unresolved. Trimming left V 0 bases short and J 1 base short, with 7 bases between. Germline V gene lookup returns CDR1 SGHRS and CDR2 YFSETQ. There are 14 residues in the CDR3. CDR3 loop: CASSLVPFQETQYF. The CDR3 coding sequence is TGCGCCAGCAGCTTGGTTCCCTTCCAAGAGACCCAGTACTTC.

There are a few counts of this clonotype. The chain recombines TRBV20-1 with TRBJ2-2, with 11 positions matching TRBD2. The junction had 3 bases not matched to a gene; V was cut back by 2 bases and J by 1 base. CDR1 is DFQATT and CDR2 is SNEGSKA in the germline V gene (reference sequence). The CDR3 totals 16 residues. The CDR3 DNA follows: TGCAGTGCTAGACGTACTAGCGGGGGGAACACCGGGGAGCTGTTTTTT. Amino acid sequence: CSARRTSGGNTGELFF.

This clonotype was counted only a few times. The chain uses TRBV7-3 and TRBJ2-3; TRBD1 or TRBD2 may be the D gene (5 bases each). V lost 5 bases and J lost 1, with 19 bases in between. The CDR3 totals 17 residues. CDR1 and CDR2 (germline): SGHTA, FQGTGA. The CDR3 DNA sequence: TGTGCCAGCAGCCCGCCAGGGAGCGTATTGGGCACAGATACGCAGTATTTT. Translated, it gives CASSPPGSVLGTDTQYF.

J is TRBJ2-4 and V is TRBV12-3 or TRBV12-4; D perhaps matches TRBD2 (6 bases). Trimming left V 2 bases short and J 1 base short, with 9 bases between. The CDR3 spans 15 residues. In DNA, the CDR3 is TGTGCCAGCAGTTTAACCGGAGGGGCCAAAAACATTCAGTACTTC. Its translation: CASSLTGGAKNIQYF.

Ten or more counts support this clonotype. The chain carries TRBV6-2 or TRBV6-3 and TRBJ1-5; D perhaps matches TRBD1 (5 bases). This CDR3 comprises 14 residues. Trimming left V 3 bases short and J 6 bases short, with 12 bases between. The germline CDR1 and CDR2 sequences are MNHEY and SVGEGT. CDR3 sequence reads: CASSYARDGQPQHF. The CDR3 coding sequence is TGTGCCAGCAGTTATGCCAGGGACGGTCAGCCCCAGCATTTT.

CDR3 loop: CASSDRQGRTDTQYF. The CDR3 DNA is TGTGCCAGCAGTGATCGTCAGGGACGCACAGATACGCAGTATTTT. The rearrangement links TRBV25-1 to TRBJ2-3; D is possibly TRBD1 or TRBD2 (5 bases each). V was pared by 3 bases and J by 1 base, with 11 bases between. The germline gives CDR1 MGHDK, CDR2 SYGVNS. The CDR3 has 15 amino acids.

In its sample, this clonotype was seen a few times. Compared with germline, one end of the junction differs, possibly owing to a read error. The chain joins TRBV7-7 to TRBJ2-2; D remains unclear. The CDR3 is 16 amino acids. Germline assignment: CDR1 SSHAT and CDR2 FNYEAQ (reference sequence). The CDR3 coding sequence is TGTGCTAGCAGCTTAGGAGAGGTCAGGAACACCGGGGAGCTGTTTTTT. It is translated as CASSLGEVRNTGELFF. Looking up the rest from reference TRBV7-7 and TRBJ2-2 gives the full variable domain: GAGVSQSPRYKVTKRGQDVTLRCDPISSHATLYWYQQALGQGPEFLTYFNYEAQPDKSGLPSDRFSAERPEGSISTLTIQRTEQRDSAMYRCASSLGEVRNTGELFFGEGSRLTVL.

This clonotype was seen repeatedly, ten times or more. The chain uses TRBV29-1 and TRBJ1-3; 10 nucleotides align to TRBD1. The CDR3 sequence is 17 residues long. From germline, CDR1 is SQVTM and CDR2 ANQGSEA. Germline trimming cut 3 bases from V and 0 bases from J; bases unmatched to any gene: 8. The CDR3 loop reads CSVERDRGLGSGNTIYF. For the CDR3, the DNA is TGCAGCGTTGAGCGGGACAGGGGTTTGGGCTCTGGAAACACCATATATTTT.